One and the same sample provided the 31 T cell receptor beta chains below, sequenced in a study of blood T cell repertoires in COVID-19. The method was immunoSEQ multiplex PCR; TCRdb's version includes in-frame clones alone and lacks a portion of them. Of roughly 120,000 clones in the sample, about 90% were seen once. The material sequenced was peripheral blood. All receptors derive from a woman in her fifties or sixties with COVID-19, enrolled during active disease.

V gene TRBV19 combines with J gene TRBJ1-6, with a weak D call TRBD1 (6 bases). Germline lookup yields CDR1 LNHDA and CDR2 SQIVND (reference sequence). The CDR3 sequence is 16 residues long. V dropped 5 bases and J dropped 5 bases, with 16 bases sitting between them. CDR3 residues: CASSSTYRADNSPLHF. The CDR3 region has the DNA TGTGCCAGTAGTTCAACATACAGGGCTGATAATTCACCCCTCCACTTT.

The chain joins TRBV7-9 to TRBJ1-1, with D possibly matching TRBD1 (5 bases). This CDR3 is built from 13 residues. From germline, CDR1 is SEHNR and CDR2 FQNEAQ (reference sequence). Deletions cut 5 bases from V and 0 bases from J, with 7 bases between. In DNA form, the CDR3 reads TGTGCCAGCAGCCAACAGGTGAACACTGAAGCTTTCTTT. The encoded protein is CASSQQVNTEAFF.

CDR3 loop: CASSEGYNSPLHF. Here the CDR3 DNA reads TGTGCCAGCAGCGAGGGTTATAATTCACCCCTCCACTTT. This chain connects TRBV6-5 to TRBJ1-6; D is unresolved. CDR1 and CDR2 (germline): MNHEY, SVGAGI. V lost 6 bases and J lost 4, with 7 bases in between. The CDR3 is 13 residues long.

J is TRBJ2-7 and V is TRBV30; D is possibly TRBD1 (5 bases). The V gene's germline CDR1 is GTSNPN and CDR2 SVGIG (reference sequence). The CDR3 extends over 14 amino acids. Trimming removed 1 base at V and 4 bases at J, with 14 bases between. CDR3: CAWSEGASPYEQYF. The CDR3 bases are TGTGCCTGGAGTGAAGGGGCCTCCCCATACGAGCAGTACTTC.

V gene TRBV18 combines with J gene TRBJ1-6, with 7 bases lining up with TRBD1. V lost 6 bases, J lost 8 bases, and 13 bases stayed unmatched. Germline V gene lookup returns CDR1 KGHSH and CDR2 LQKENI. The CDR3 spans 16 residues. In DNA, the CDR3 is TGTGCCAGCTCCCACACGGAGACAGGGAAGGATTCACCCCTCCACTTT. It codes for CASSHTETGKDSPLHF.

The chain is built from TRBV5-1 and TRBJ1-4; D not certain. V was clipped by 4 bases and J by 2 bases, with 12 bases between them. CDR3 size: 15 residues. Looked up from germline, CDR1 is SGHRS and CDR2 is YFSETQ. This chain's CDR3 is CASSPGTWTNEKLFF. CDR3 nucleotides: TGCGCCAGCAGCCCCGGTACCTGGACTAATGAAAAACTGTTTTTT.

The V call is TRBV7-6, the J call TRBJ1-2; 7 nucleotides align to TRBD1. The CDR3 is 15 amino acids. V lost 1 base and J lost 8; bases outside the gene matches: 10. CDR1 and CDR2 from the germline V gene are SGHVS and FNYEAQ. The CDR3 DNA is TGTGCCAGCAGCTTAGTTGATGGGACAGCTGAAGGCTACACCTTC. Translating it yields CASSLVDGTAEGYTF.

This CDR3 reads CASSAARTGDYGYTF. The DNA of the CDR3 is TGTGCCAGCAGCGCTGCCCGGACAGGGGACTATGGCTACACCTTC. The V call is TRBV6-5, the J call TRBJ1-2, with 9 bases identical to TRBD1. J lost 3 bases, V lost 6 bases, and 8 bases had no gene match. The CDR3 sequence is 15 residues long. Germline V gene data show CDR1 as MNHEY and CDR2 as SVGAGI.

V gene TRBV6-5 combines with J gene TRBJ1-1, with D perhaps matching TRBD1 (5 bases). This CDR3 spans 13 amino acids. Trimming shortened V by 7 bases and J by 2 bases, and 11 bases separated the two germline ends. Germline lookup yields CDR1 MNHEY and CDR2 SVGAGI. This chain's CDR3 is CASTLTVNTEAFF. CDR3 sequence (DNA): TGTGCCAGCACCTTGACAGTTAACACTGAAGCTTTCTTT.

This chain uses TRBV30 with TRBJ2-5, with D possibly matching TRBD2 (7 bases). Germline V gene lookup returns CDR1 GTSNPN and CDR2 SVGIG (reference sequence). The CDR3 is 15 residues long. The germline V and J ends were trimmed by 3 bases and 5 bases, with 19 bases remaining between them. This chain's CDR3 is CAWRTIGGGRETQYF. CDR3 sequence (DNA): TGTGCCTGGAGAACTATAGGGGGGGGTCGGGAGACCCAGTACTTC. Full variable domain (rest looked up from reference TRBV30 and TRBJ2-5): SQTIHQWPATLVQPVGSPLSLECTVEGTSNPNLYWYRQAAGRGLQLLFYSVGIGQISSEVPQNLSASRPQDRQFILSSKKLLLSDSGFYLCAWRTIGGGRETQYFGPGTRLLVL.

The chain uses TRBV7-2 and TRBJ1-3; 9 nucleotides match TRBD1. The J segment lost 3 bases and the V segment lost 5 bases, leaving 5 bases of the junction unmatched. This CDR3 spans 15 amino acids. Germline assignment: CDR1 SGHTA and CDR2 FQGNSA. CDR3 DNA: TGTGCCAGCAGCCGGGACAGGGTGGGTGGAAACACCATATATTTT. Amino acids: CASSRDRVGGNTIYF.

The chain recombines TRBV12-5 with TRBJ2-7, with D perhaps matching TRBD2 (5 bases). The CDR3 is 17 amino acids. Germline V lookup: CDR1 LGHNT, CDR2 FRNRAP. The germline V and J ends were trimmed by 0 bases and 0 bases, with 15 bases remaining between them. CDR3 in DNA: TGTGCTAGTGGTTTGGTACTAGGGAACAGCAACTCCTACGAGCAGTACTTC. Encoded protein: CASGLVLGNSNSYEQYF.

J is TRBJ2-7 and V is TRBV3-1 (or the pseudogene TRBV3-2), with TRBD1 matching 8 bases. The ends lost 6 bases at V and 0 bases at J; junction bases unmatched: 7. Germline CDR1 LGHDT, CDR2 YNNKEL (reference sequence). The length of the CDR3 is 15 residues. In DNA, the CDR3 is TGTGCCAGCAGTTATAGGACAGGGAGCTCCTACGAGCAGTACTTC. Its translation is CASSYRTGSSYEQYF.

This chain joins TRBV19 and TRBJ1-5, with D perhaps matching TRBD1 (6 bases). The germline V gene has CDR1 LNHDA and CDR2 SQIVND (reference sequence). V was pared by 2 bases and J by 4 bases, with 27 bases between. The CDR3 consists of 20 residues. CDR3: CASSIFFWGQGSGGNQPQHF. CDR3 nucleotide sequence: TGTGCCAGTAGTATATTTTTTTGGGGACAAGGATCGGGTGGTAATCAGCCCCAGCATTTT.

This clone was detected only once. The V call is TRBV19, the J call TRBJ1-3, with a weak D call TRBD1 (5 bases). Germline V lookup: CDR1 LNHDA, CDR2 SQIVND (reference sequence). V lost 7 bases and J 0 bases, leaving 13 bases between the germline ends. The CDR3 is 15 amino acids. Here the CDR3 reads CASITAGRSGNTIYF. CDR3 nucleotides: TGTGCCAGTATTACCGCAGGGCGCTCTGGAAACACCATATATTTT.

The V and J genes are TRBV2 and TRBJ1-1; 7 bases map to TRBD1. V shed 7 bases and J 2 bases; nucleotides not matched to a gene: 4. The CDR3 spans 13 residues. Germline V gene data show CDR1 as SNHLY and CDR2 as FYNNEI. The CDR3 loop reads CASNGDRNTEAFF. In nucleotides, the CDR3 is TGTGCCAGCAACGGGGACAGAAACACTGAAGCTTTCTTT. Together with reference TRBV2 and TRBJ1-1, the CDR3 gives the full variable domain: EPEVTQTPSHQVTQMGQEVILRCVPISNHLYFYWYRQILGQKVEFLVSFYNNEISEKSEIFDDQFSVERPDGSNFTLKIRSTKLEDSAMYFCASNGDRNTEAFFGQGTRLTVV.

The V gene is TRBV15, the J gene TRBJ1-6; D call uncertain. Germline CDR1 and CDR2: LNHNV and YYDKDF (reference sequence). The CDR3 runs to 14 residues. V shed 1 base and J shed 5 bases, with 6 bases lying between them. CDR3 nucleotide sequence: TGTGCCACCAGCAGAGCTATTGATAATTCACCCCTCCACTTT. It codes for CATSRAIDNSPLHF.

The chain links TRBV6-4 to TRBJ2-2; TRBD1 matches at 9 bases. The CDR3 runs 14 residues. Germline-derived CDR1 and CDR2 are MRHNA and SNTAGT. Trimming took 8 bases from V and 4 from J; bases not matched to a gene: 5. The CDR3 loop is CASRGQGGTGELFF. As DNA, the CDR3 is TGTGCCAGCCGGGGACAGGGAGGCACCGGGGAGCTGTTTTTT.

This clone has a single count. This chain links TRBV6-2 or TRBV6-3 with TRBJ1-2, with a weak D call TRBD1 (5 bases). This CDR3 spans 15 amino acids. In germline, CDR1 is MNHEY, CDR2 SVGEGT. The V and J ends lost 6 bases and 4 bases respectively, with 18 bases between them. CDR3 sequence reads: CASSPLRGGTYGYTF. CDR3 in DNA: TGTGCCAGCAGCCCTCTCCGCGGGGGTACCTATGGCTACACCTTC.

This clone was seen only once. The V call is TRBV9, the J call TRBJ1-2, with no clear D. CDR3 length equals 14 residues. Between the trimmed V and J ends, which lost 0 bases and 5 bases, there was a span of 11 bases. CDR1 is SGDLS and CDR2 is YYNGEE in the germline V gene. CDR3 in DNA: TGTGCCAGCAGCGTAGGTCCACCACAATATGGCTACACCTTC. This sequence encodes CASSVGPPQYGYTF.

This clone showed up just once. The rearrangement uses TRBV11-2 and TRBJ1-5; no firm D call. There are 15 residues in the CDR3. Germline V gives CDR1 SGHAT, CDR2 FQNNGV. Between the trimmed V and J ends, which lost 1 base and 4 bases, there was a span of 11 bases. CDR3 residues: CASSLGPVGNQPQHF. In DNA form, the CDR3 reads TGTGCCAGCAGCTTAGGTCCCGTCGGGAATCAGCCCCAGCATTTT.

This chain connects TRBV18 to TRBJ1-1; D is ambiguous. V gave up 6 bases and J gave up 2 bases, with 10 bases separating them. This CDR3 region has 13 residues. Per germline, CDR1 KGHSH and CDR2 LQKENI. CDR3 in amino acids: CASSLSVNTEAFF. CDR3 in DNA: TGTGCCAGCTCCCTGTCGGTAAACACTGAAGCTTTCTTT.

This chain joins TRBV6-4 and TRBJ1-2; the D is unclear. This CDR3 has 13 residues. V was trimmed by 2 bases and J by 3 bases, leaving 7 bases between them. Germline assignment: CDR1 MRHNA and CDR2 SNTAGT. CDR3 amino acids: CASSDNRYYGYTF. CDR3 nucleotide sequence: TGTGCCAGCAGTGACAACAGATACTATGGCTACACCTTC.

The rearrangement joins TRBV18 to TRBJ1-1, with 7 bases aligning to TRBD1. Germline loops: CDR1 KGHSH, CDR2 LQKENI. The V segment lost 3 bases and the J segment 1 base; nucleotides outside the gene matches: 5. The CDR3 is 15 amino acids. The CDR3 is CASSPSWTGNTEAFF. The DNA of the CDR3 is TGTGCCAGCTCACCTTCATGGACAGGGAACACTGAAGCTTTCTTT.

The chain carries TRBV7-3 and TRBJ2-7, with D perhaps TRBD1 (6 bases). Per germline, CDR1 SGHTA and CDR2 FQGTGA. V lost 6 bases, J lost 2 bases, and 17 bases lay in between. The CDR3 sequence is 15 residues long. The CDR3 DNA sequence: TGTGCCAGCAGTTTGCAGGGGACCCCGACCTACGAGCAGTACTTC. Protein sequence: CASSLQGTPTYEQYF.

The chain recombines TRBV6-5 with TRBJ1-6; 7 nucleotides agree with TRBD1. Unmatched junction bases numbered 4, after V lost 3 bases and J lost 8 bases. Germline CDR1 reads MNHEY; CDR2 reads SVGAGI. The CDR3 extends over 14 amino acids. The DNA for the CDR3 is TGTGCCAGCAGTTATCGGGACAGAGATTCACCCCTCCACTTT. Encoded protein: CASSYRDRDSPLHF.

The CDR3 protein is CASSQGLAHTGELFF. The CDR3, as DNA: TGTGCCAGCAGCCAAGGACTAGCGCACACCGGGGAGCTGTTTTTT. The chain carries TRBV7-9 and TRBJ2-2, with 9 bases fitting TRBD2. Germline V gene data show CDR1 as SEHNR and CDR2 as FQNEAQ (reference sequence). V lost 5 bases to trimming and J lost 3 bases; unmatched junction nucleotides: 4. CDR3 length: 15 residues.

The rearrangement links TRBV6-4 to TRBJ1-2; D is perhaps TRBD1 (6 bases). The CDR3 extends over 14 amino acids. Germline V gives CDR1 MRHNA, CDR2 SNTAGT. The V and J ends lost 3 bases and 9 bases respectively, with 17 bases between them. CDR3: CASSEGSGAMRYTF. DNA of the CDR3: TGTGCCAGCAGTGAGGGATCAGGGGCCATGCGCTACACCTTC.

The chain joins TRBV5-6 to TRBJ1-2, with 7 bases identical to TRBD1. The ends lost 0 bases at V and 2 bases at J; junction bases unmatched: 7. The CDR3 is 16 residues long. In germline, CDR1 is SGHDT, CDR2 YYEEEE. CDR3 residues: CASSLATGEVNYGYTF. CDR3 DNA: TGTGCCAGCAGCTTGGCAACAGGGGAGGTAAACTATGGCTACACCTTC. Full variable domain (missing parts from reference TRBV5-6 and TRBJ1-2): DAGVTQSPTHLIKTRGQQVTLRCSPKSGHDTVSWYQQALGQGPQFIFQYYEEEERQRGNFPDRFSGHQFPNYSSELNVNALLLGDSALYLCASSLATGEVNYGYTFGSGTRLTVV.

The V and J genes are TRBV29-1 and TRBJ1-3, with TRBD1 matching 8 bases. The CDR3 runs 17 residues. Trimming at V came to 4 bases and at J to 3 bases, leaving 14 bases not matched to a gene. CDR1 is SQVTM, CDR2 ANQGSEA, per germline. This CDR3 is CSVVVYGRGLGGNTIYF. The CDR3 DNA is TGCAGCGTTGTTGTGTACGGCAGGGGGCTAGGTGGAAACACCATATATTTT. Full variable domain (missing parts from reference TRBV29-1 and TRBJ1-3): SAVISQKPSRDICQRGTSLTIQCQVDSQVTMMFWYRQQPGQSLTLIATANQGSEATYESGFVIDKFPISRPNLTFSTLTVSNMSPEDSSIYLCSVVVYGRGLGGNTIYFGEGSWLTVV.

The CDR3 region is CASILTANTEAFF. The CDR3 nucleotides read TGTGCCAGCATTCTGACAGCGAACACTGAAGCTTTCTTT. This sequence joins TRBV6-6 and TRBJ1-1, with D maybe TRBD1 (5 bases). The CDR3 is 13 amino acids. Germline loops: CDR1 MNHNY, CDR2 SVGAGI (reference sequence). Deletions cut 7 bases from V and 1 base from J, with 10 bases between.